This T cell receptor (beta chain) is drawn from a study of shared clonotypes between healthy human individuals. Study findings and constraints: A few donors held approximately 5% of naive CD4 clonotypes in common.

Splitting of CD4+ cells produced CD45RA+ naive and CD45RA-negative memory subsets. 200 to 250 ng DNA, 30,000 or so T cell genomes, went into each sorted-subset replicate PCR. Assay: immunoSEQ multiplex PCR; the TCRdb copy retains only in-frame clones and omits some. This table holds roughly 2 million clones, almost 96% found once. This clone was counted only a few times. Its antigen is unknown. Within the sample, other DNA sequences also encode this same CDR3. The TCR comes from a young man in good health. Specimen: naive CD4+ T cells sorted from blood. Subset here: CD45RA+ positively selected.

In DNA, the CDR3 is TGCAGCGTTGAACAGGGGGGCCACGAGCAGTACTTC. Its protein is CSVEQGGHEQYF. This rearrangement joins TRBV29-1 to TRBJ2-7; tentative D call: TRBD1 (7 bases). The length of the CDR3 is 12 residues. Germline V lookup: CDR1 SQVTM, CDR2 ANQGSEA. V gave up 2 bases and J gave up 5 bases, with 10 bases separating them.